This TCR beta chain was recorded in a study of T cell changes during pregnancy in multiple sclerosis. CDR3 length equals 17 residues. J was trimmed by 0 bases and V by 3 bases; bases with no gene match: 8. CDR1 is LGHNA, CDR2 YSLEER, per germline. The repertoire was sequenced with immunoSEQ multiplex PCR; TCRdb's copy has only in-frame clones and lacks some. The top ten hold around 0.63% of the sample, which has tens of thousands of clones, roughly nine tenths seen once. The sequences come from CD4+ T cells from peripheral blood mononuclear cells, collected in the first trimester of pregnancy. This TCR came from a female donor with multiple sclerosis, enrolled in a pregnancy study. The chain joins TRBV4-3 to TRBJ1-1; 9 bases are a match to TRBD1. CDR3 amino acids: CASSQGQGQGMNTEAFF. CDR3 sequence (DNA): TGCGCCAGCAGCCAGGGCCAGGGACAGGGAATGAACACTGAAGCTTTCTTT.